Each of the 8 T cell receptor beta chains below was sequenced from the same sample in a study of blood T cell repertoires in COVID-19. Using immunoSEQ multiplex PCR, the repertoire was profiled, and TCRdb retains in-frame clones only, with some absent. The sample consists of 330,000 or so clones, more than 70% of them appearing once. The specimen sequenced was PBMCs or T cells enriched from blood (not recorded which). The origin of the receptors is a woman under 40 who had been exposed to COVID-19.

CDR3 DNA sequence: TGTGCCAGCAGCCCGGGACAAGGAGGCGCGGCGCAGTACTTC. Protein product: CASSPGQGGAAQYF. The V gene is TRBV11-3, the J gene TRBJ2-7, with a weak D call TRBD1 (6 bases). The CDR3 is 14 residues long. V was pared by 5 bases and J by 9 bases, with 20 bases between. Germline CDR1 and CDR2: SGHNT and YENEEA.

This chain connects TRBV3-1 (or the pseudogene TRBV3-2) to TRBJ2-1; TRBD2 aligns across 7 bases. This CDR3 comprises 13 residues. From germline, CDR1 is LGHDT and CDR2 YNNKEL (reference sequence). With V trimmed by 4 bases and J by 10 bases, 7 bases remained unmatched. In nucleotides, the CDR3 is TGTGCCAGCAGCCCACGCCCGGGGGGAGAGCAGTTCTTC. Translation gives CASSPRPGGEQFF.

V usage is TRBV29-1 and J usage is TRBJ1-1; D is perhaps TRBD1 (5 bases). The CDR3 totals 15 residues. Germline V gene data show CDR1 as SQVTM and CDR2 as ANQGSEA. V was cut by 4 bases and J by 1 base, with 16 bases left in between. The CDR3 loop is CSVVGAGSANTEAFF. CDR3 DNA: TGCAGCGTTGTAGGGGCTGGTTCAGCGAACACTGAAGCTTTCTTT.

The chain couples TRBV5-6 to TRBJ2-7; 10 positions match TRBD1. Looked up from germline, CDR1 is SGHDT and CDR2 is YYEEEE. This CDR3 is 13 amino acids long. After removal of 4 bases from V and 7 bases from J, the junction contained 5 bases not matched to a gene. The CDR3 spells CASSEGQGREQYF. The CDR3 DNA sequence: TGTGCCAGCAGCGAGGGACAGGGGCGAGAGCAGTACTTC.

This clone came up once. V gene TRBV5-1 combines with J gene TRBJ2-7; 10 bases agree with TRBD2. The germline V gene has CDR1 SGHRS and CDR2 YFSETQ. The CDR3 spans 15 residues. V shed 6 bases, J shed 0 bases, and the junction held 6 bases outside the gene matches. CDR3 amino acids: CASTPPSGSSYEQYF. The CDR3 DNA reads as TGCGCCAGCACTCCTCCTAGCGGGAGCTCCTACGAGCAGTACTTC.

The gene calls are TRBV30 and TRBJ1-4; possibly TRBD1 for D (6 bases). The CDR3 totals 12 residues. Trimming pared 4 bases from V and 14 bases from J, leaving 17 bases between. The germline gives CDR1 GTSNPN, CDR2 SVGIG (reference sequence). The CDR3, as DNA: TGTGCCTGGACGCCTTTAGGGGGACCGCTGTTTTTT. Its protein product is CAWTPLGGPLFF.

The V call is TRBV9, the J call TRBJ2-1, with D possibly TRBD1 on 5 matching bases. The CDR3 extends over 15 amino acids. The germline V and J ends were trimmed by 2 bases and 0 bases, with 9 bases remaining between them. Germline V lookup: CDR1 SGDLS, CDR2 YYNGEE. The CDR3 protein is CASSVVGHSYNEQFF. Here the CDR3 DNA reads TGTGCCAGCAGCGTCGTTGGACACTCCTACAATGAGCAGTTCTTC. Supplemented by reference TRBV9 and TRBJ2-1, the full variable domain reads DSGVTQTPKHLITATGQRVTLRCSPRSGDLSVYWYQQSLDQGLQFLIQYYNGEERAKGNILERFSAQQFPDLHSELNLSSLELGDSALYFCASSVVGHSYNEQFFGPGTRLTVL.

The chain has TRBV5-8 and TRBJ1-6; possible D gene TRBD1, 6 bases. Per the germline V gene, CDR1 is SGHTS and CDR2 is YDEGEE. Trimming removed 4 bases from V and 8 bases from J, with 19 bases in between. CDR3 length: 16 residues. This CDR3 reads CASSPGTKGYHSPLHF. Written as DNA, the CDR3 is TGTGCCAGCAGCCCCGGGACAAAGGGATATCATTCACCCCTCCACTTT.